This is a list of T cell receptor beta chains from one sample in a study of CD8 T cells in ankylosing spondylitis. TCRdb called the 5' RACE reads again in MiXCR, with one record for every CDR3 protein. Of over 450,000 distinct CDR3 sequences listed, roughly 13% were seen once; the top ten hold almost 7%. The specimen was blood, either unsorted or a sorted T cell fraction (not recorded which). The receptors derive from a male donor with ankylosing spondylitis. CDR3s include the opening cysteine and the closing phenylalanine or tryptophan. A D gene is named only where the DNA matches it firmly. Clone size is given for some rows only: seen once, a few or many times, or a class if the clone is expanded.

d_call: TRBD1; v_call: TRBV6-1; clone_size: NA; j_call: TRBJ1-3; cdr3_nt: TGTGCCAGCAGCGAGCACAGGGGGCAGACTGGAAACACCATATATTTT; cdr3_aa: CASSEHRGQTGNTIYF
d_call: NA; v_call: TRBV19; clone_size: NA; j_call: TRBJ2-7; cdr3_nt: TGTGCCACCGCCCGGGACGAGACCTACGAGCAGTACTTC; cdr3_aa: CATARDETYEQYF
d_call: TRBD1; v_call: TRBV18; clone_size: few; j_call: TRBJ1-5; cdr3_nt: TGTGCCAGCTCACCGGCAGGGGGCTTTGGCCAGCCCCAGCATTTT; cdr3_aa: CASSPAGGFGQPQHF
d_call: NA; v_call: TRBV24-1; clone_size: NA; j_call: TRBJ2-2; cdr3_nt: TGTGCCACAGGGGACGGATGGGACACCGGGGAGCTGTTTTTT; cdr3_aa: CATGDGWDTGELFF
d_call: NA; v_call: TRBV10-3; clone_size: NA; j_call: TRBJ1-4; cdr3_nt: TGTGCCATCAGATCTAGTGGAACTAATGAAAAACTGTTTTTT; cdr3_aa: CAIRSSGTNEKLFF
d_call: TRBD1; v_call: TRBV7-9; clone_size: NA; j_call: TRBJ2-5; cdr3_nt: TGTGCCAGCAGCTCTCTACAGGGGAAAGAGACCCAGTACTTC; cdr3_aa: CASSSLQGKETQYF
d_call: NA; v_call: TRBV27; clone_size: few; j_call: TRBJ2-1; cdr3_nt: TGTGCCAGCGGACCAGGGGCCTTGTCCTACAATGAGCAGTTCTTC; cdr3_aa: CASGPGALSYNEQFF
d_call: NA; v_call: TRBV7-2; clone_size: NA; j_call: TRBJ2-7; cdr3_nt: TGTGCCAGCAGCCCAACGGCCGGAATTGGCTACGAGCAGTACTTC; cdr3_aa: CASSPTAGIGYEQYF
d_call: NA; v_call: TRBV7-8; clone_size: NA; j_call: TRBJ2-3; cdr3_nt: TGTGCCAGCAGCTTAGTTCAGATCAGCACAGATACGCAGTATTTT; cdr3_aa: CASSLVQISTDTQYF
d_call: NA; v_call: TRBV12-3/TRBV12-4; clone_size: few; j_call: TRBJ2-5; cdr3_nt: TGTGCCAGCAGTTATGACAGTTTGGGGGAGACCCAGTACTTC; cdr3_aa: CASSYDSLGETQYF
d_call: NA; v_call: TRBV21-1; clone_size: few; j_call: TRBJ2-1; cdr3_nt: TGTGCCAGCAGCAAATTTACGGGGCTCAATGAGCAGTTCTTC; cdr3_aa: CASSKFTGLNEQFF
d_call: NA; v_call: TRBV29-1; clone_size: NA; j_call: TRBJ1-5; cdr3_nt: TGCAGCATTACGGTAGGGGCCGGGGGCGCTTATCAGCCCCAGCATTTT; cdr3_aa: CSITVGAGGAYQPQHF
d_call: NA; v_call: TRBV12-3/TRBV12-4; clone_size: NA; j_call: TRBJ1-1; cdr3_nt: TGTGCCAGCACTAGTTTAACTGAAGCTTTCTTT; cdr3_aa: CASTSLTEAFF
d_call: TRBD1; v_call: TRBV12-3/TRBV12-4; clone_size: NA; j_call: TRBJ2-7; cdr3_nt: TGTGCCAGCCAAAGGGGGACAGACACCTACGAGCAGTACTTC; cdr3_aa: CASQRGTDTYEQYF
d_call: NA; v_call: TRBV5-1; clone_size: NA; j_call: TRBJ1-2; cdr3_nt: TGCGCCAGCAGCTTCATGGAAGCTAACTATGGCTACACCTTC; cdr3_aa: CASSFMEANYGYTF
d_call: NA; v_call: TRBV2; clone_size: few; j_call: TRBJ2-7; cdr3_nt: TGTGCCAGCAGTGAAATGGGGGTCGAGCAGTACTTC; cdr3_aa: CASSEMGVEQYF
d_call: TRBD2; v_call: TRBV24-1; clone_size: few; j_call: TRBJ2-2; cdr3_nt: TGTGCCTCAGGGAGCGGGAGGTTGGACACCGGGGAGCTGTTTTTT; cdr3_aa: CASGSGRLDTGELFF
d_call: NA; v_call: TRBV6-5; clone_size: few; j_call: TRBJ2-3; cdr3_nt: TGTGCCAGCAGTTACCCCGGAGGCGGAGATACGCAGTATTTT; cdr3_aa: CASSYPGGGDTQYF
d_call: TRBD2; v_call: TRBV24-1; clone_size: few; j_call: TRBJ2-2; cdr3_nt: TGTGCCACCAGTGACCCCGGGACTAGCATCGGGGAGCTGTTTTTT; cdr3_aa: CATSDPGTSIGELFF
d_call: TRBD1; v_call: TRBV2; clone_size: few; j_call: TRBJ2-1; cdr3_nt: TGTGCCAGCAGTGGTTTTTGGACAGGGGGTCCCCGGGACTACCCCTCGTCCTACAATGAGCAGTTCTTC; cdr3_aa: CASSGFWTGGPRDYPSSYNEQFF
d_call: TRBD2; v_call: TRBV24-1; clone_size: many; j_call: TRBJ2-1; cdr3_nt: TGTGCCACCCAGCGGGAGTCCTACAATGAGCAGTTCTTC; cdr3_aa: CATQRESYNEQFF
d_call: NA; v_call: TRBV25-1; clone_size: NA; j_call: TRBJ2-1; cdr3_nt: TGTGCCAGCAGTGATGATCAAGCGGAGTTCTTC; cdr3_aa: CASSDDQAEFF
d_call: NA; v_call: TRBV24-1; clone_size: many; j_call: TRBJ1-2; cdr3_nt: TGTGCCACCAGTGCGGACACAGCTAACTATGGCTACACCTTC; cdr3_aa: CATSADTANYGYTF
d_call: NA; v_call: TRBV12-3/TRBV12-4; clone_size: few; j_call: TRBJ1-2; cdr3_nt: TGTGCCAGCAGTTCGCAGCGAGGGAACTATGGCTACACCTTC; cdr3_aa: CASSSQRGNYGYTF
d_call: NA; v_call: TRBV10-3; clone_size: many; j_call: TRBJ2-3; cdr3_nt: TGTGCCATCAGTGAGTCGGTAGATACGCAGTATTTT; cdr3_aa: CAISESVDTQYF
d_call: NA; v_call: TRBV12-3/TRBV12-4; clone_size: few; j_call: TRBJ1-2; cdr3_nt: TGTGCCAGCAGTTTAGGGGAGGCAGGGAGCTATGGCTACACCTTC; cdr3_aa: CASSLGEAGSYGYTF
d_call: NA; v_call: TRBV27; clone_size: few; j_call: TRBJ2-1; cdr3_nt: TGTGCCAGCAGTTTACGCGGGACTGACTACAATGAGCAGTTCTTC; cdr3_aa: CASSLRGTDYNEQFF
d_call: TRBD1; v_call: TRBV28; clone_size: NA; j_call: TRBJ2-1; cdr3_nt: TGTGCCAGCAGTTTGATACAGGGGGGGCAGTTCTTC; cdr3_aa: CASSLIQGGQFF
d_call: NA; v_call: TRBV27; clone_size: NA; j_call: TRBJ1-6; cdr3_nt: TGTGCCAGCAGTTTATTAGGGCGGGGCAATTCACCCCTCCACTTT; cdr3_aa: CASSLLGRGNSPLHF
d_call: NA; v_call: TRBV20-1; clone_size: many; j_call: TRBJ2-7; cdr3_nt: TGCAGTGCTAGCAATAGCGCCCGCTCCTACGAGCAGTACTTC; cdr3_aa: CSASNSARSYEQYF
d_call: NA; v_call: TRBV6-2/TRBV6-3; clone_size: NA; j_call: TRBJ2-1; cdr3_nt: TGTGCCAGCAGTTCCCGTCGGAATGAGCAGTTCTTC; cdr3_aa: CASSSRRNEQFF
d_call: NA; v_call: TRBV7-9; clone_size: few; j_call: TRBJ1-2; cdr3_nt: TGTGCCAGCAGCGCGGCAGGGGACGCCCTCAACTATGGCTACACCTTC; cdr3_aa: CASSAAGDALNYGYTF
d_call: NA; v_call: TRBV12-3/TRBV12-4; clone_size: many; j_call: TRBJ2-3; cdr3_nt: TGTGCCAGCAGTTTCCCTAACACAGATACGCAGTATTTT; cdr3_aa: CASSFPNTDTQYF
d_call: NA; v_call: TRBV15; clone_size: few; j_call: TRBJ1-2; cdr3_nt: TGTGCCACCAGCACTCGGCGGCCCTCCAACTATGGCTACACCTTC; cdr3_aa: CATSTRRPSNYGYTF
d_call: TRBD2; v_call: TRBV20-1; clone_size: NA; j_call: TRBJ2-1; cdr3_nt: TGCAGTGCTAGAGTAGATCGACTAGCGGGCCTGATCTCCTACAATGAGCAGTTCTTC; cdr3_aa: CSARVDRLAGLISYNEQFF
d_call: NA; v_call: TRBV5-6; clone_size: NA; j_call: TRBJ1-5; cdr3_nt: TGTGCCAGCAGCTTGCTCCCGACATCGATAAGCAATCAGCCCCAGCATTTT; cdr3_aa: CASSLLPTSISNQPQHF
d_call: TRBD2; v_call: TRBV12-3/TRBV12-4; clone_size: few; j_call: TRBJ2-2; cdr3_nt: TGTGCCAGCAGTAGCGGGACTAGCGGGAGTGAGCTGTTTTTT; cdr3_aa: CASSSGTSGSELFF
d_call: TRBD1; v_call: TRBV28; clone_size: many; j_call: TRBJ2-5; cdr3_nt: TGTGCCAGCAGTAGCTTGACAGGGGGGATTGAGACCCAGTACTTC; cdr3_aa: CASSSLTGGIETQYF
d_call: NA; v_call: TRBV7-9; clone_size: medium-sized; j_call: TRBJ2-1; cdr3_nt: TGTGCCAGCAGCTTAACCCAGGGGTCCTACAATGAGCAGTTCTTC; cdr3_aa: CASSLTQGSYNEQFF
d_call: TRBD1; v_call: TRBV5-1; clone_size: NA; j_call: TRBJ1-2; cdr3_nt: TGCGCCAGCAGCGCACGAGGACAGGGTGATGGCTACACCTTC; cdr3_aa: CASSARGQGDGYTF
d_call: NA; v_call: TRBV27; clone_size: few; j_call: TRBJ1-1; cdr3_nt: TGTGCCAGCACCCCCCTGGGGAGGGGGACTGAAGCTTTCTTT; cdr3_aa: CASTPLGRGTEAFF
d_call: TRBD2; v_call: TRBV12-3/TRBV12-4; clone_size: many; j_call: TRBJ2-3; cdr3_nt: TGTGCCAGCAGTGTAACTAGCGGGAGAACAGATACGCAGTATTTT; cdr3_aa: CASSVTSGRTDTQYF
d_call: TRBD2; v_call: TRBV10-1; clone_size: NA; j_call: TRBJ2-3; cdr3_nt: TGCGCCAGCAGCGACGCTAGCGGGTCAGATACGCAGTATTTT; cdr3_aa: CASSDASGSDTQYF
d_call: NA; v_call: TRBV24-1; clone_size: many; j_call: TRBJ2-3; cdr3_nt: TGTGCCACCAGTGAAGAGTACACAGATACGCAGTATTTT; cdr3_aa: CATSEEYTDTQYF
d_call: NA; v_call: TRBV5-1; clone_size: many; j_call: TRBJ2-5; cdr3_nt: TGCGCCAGCAGCCTGGGGAGCGGGTACCAAGAGACCCAGTACTTC; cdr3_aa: CASSLGSGYQETQYF
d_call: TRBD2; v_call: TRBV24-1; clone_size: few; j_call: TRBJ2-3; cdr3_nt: TGTGCCACCAGTTTGACTAGCGCCGCTAGCACAGATACGCAGTATTTT; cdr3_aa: CATSLTSAASTDTQYF
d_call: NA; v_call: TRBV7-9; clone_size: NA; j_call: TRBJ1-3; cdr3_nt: TGTGCCAGCAGCTTTAACTCGCATCCAAACACCATATATTTT; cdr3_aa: CASSFNSHPNTIYF